These T cell receptor beta chains were read from a single sample in a study of shared clonotypes between healthy human individuals. Only in-frame clones appear in the TCRdb table, and some are missing; sequencing was by immunoSEQ multiplex PCR. The data contain about 1.4 million clones, around 97% of them singletons. The source material was naive CD4+ T cells sorted from blood. These receptors were collected from a man aged 25-45 years in good health. The CDR3 runs from the conserved cysteine through the conserved F or W. Fields, in order: D gene, J gene, V gene, clone size, CDR3 DNA, CDR3 protein. The D gene is left open where the match is weak. Only some rows state a clone size, as once, few, many or a class for expanded clones.

D gene: TRBD2; J gene: TRBJ2-3; V gene: TRBV27; clone size: once; CDR3 DNA: TGTGCCAGCAGTTCCTCCGCTAGCGGGAGGGTCACAGATACGCAGTATTTT; CDR3 protein: CASSSSASGRVTDTQYF
D gene: NA; J gene: TRBJ1-1; V gene: TRBV18; clone size: NA; CDR3 DNA: TGTGCCAGCTCACCACGGCGGGGGACTGAAGCTTTCTTT; CDR3 protein: CASSPRRGTEAFF
D gene: NA; J gene: TRBJ2-7; V gene: TRBV14; clone size: NA; CDR3 DNA: TGTGCCAGCAGTTTCCAGTCAGGAGCGGGCTACGAGCAGTACTTC; CDR3 protein: CASSFQSGAGYEQYF
D gene: TRBD1; J gene: TRBJ2-1; V gene: TRBV27; clone size: NA; CDR3 DNA: TGTGCCAGCAACAAGGACAGGGGCTCCTACAATGAGCAGTTCTTC; CDR3 protein: CASNKDRGSYNEQFF
D gene: TRBD1; J gene: TRBJ2-1; V gene: TRBV19; clone size: NA; CDR3 DNA: TGTGCCAGTAGTATCGGGACAGGTGGGAACGGTGAGCAGTTCTTC; CDR3 protein: CASSIGTGGNGEQFF
D gene: NA; J gene: TRBJ2-1; V gene: TRBV19; clone size: NA; CDR3 DNA: TGTGCCAGTAGACCCGACCCGAGCTCCTACAATGAGCAGTTCTTC; CDR3 protein: CASRPDPSSYNEQFF
D gene: NA; J gene: TRBJ1-5; V gene: TRBV4-2; clone size: NA; CDR3 DNA: TGTGCCAGCAGCCCCCCGGGGGGTCAGCCCCAGCATTTT; CDR3 protein: CASSPPGGQPQHF
D gene: NA; J gene: TRBJ1-1; V gene: TRBV5-4; clone size: NA; CDR3 DNA: TGTGCCAGCAGCTCCGGACAGCCTAGGGTAGGGGACACTGAAGCTTTCTTT; CDR3 protein: CASSSGQPRVGDTEAFF
D gene: NA; J gene: TRBJ1-3; V gene: TRBV15; clone size: NA; CDR3 DNA: TGTGCCACCAGCAGAACGGGGTCGGGTGGAAACACCATATATTTT; CDR3 protein: CATSRTGSGGNTIYF
D gene: NA; J gene: TRBJ2-2; V gene: TRBV13; clone size: NA; CDR3 DNA: TGTGCCAGCAGCTTAGGACAGCCGAACACCGGGGAGCTGTTTTTT; CDR3 protein: CASSLGQPNTGELFF
D gene: NA; J gene: TRBJ1-1; V gene: TRBV18; clone size: NA; CDR3 DNA: TGTGCCAGCACCGGACCGGGGGGCATCACTGAAGCTTTCTTT; CDR3 protein: CASTGPGGITEAFF
D gene: TRBD2; J gene: TRBJ2-1; V gene: TRBV4-2; clone size: NA; CDR3 DNA: TGTGCCAGCAGCACTGGGACTAGCGGGTTCAATGAGCAGTTCTTC; CDR3 protein: CASSTGTSGFNEQFF
D gene: NA; J gene: TRBJ1-3; V gene: TRBV7-9; clone size: NA; CDR3 DNA: TGTGCCAGCAGCTTACTCCCAGGGCACTCTGGAAACACCATATATTTT; CDR3 protein: CASSLLPGHSGNTIYF
D gene: TRBD2; J gene: TRBJ2-1; V gene: TRBV5-1; clone size: NA; CDR3 DNA: TGCGCCAGCAGCTTGGAACTAGCGGGAGGGCTAATCTACAATGAGCAGTTCTTC; CDR3 protein: CASSLELAGGLIYNEQFF
D gene: NA; J gene: TRBJ1-2; V gene: TRBV7-9; clone size: NA; CDR3 DNA: TGTGCCAGCAGCCAGACGATGGGGTTGGGGGGTAACTATGGCTACACCTTC; CDR3 protein: CASSQTMGLGGNYGYTF
D gene: TRBD2; J gene: TRBJ2-1; V gene: TRBV10-3; clone size: NA; CDR3 DNA: TGTGCCATCAGTGAGGCTAGCGGGGGGTCCTACAATGAGCAGTTCTTC; CDR3 protein: CAISEASGGSYNEQFF
D gene: TRBD2; J gene: TRBJ2-7; V gene: TRBV6-1; clone size: NA; CDR3 DNA: TGTGCCAGCAGTGAATTTGCGGGAGCGTCGGGCTACGAGCAGTACTTC; CDR3 protein: CASSEFAGASGYEQYF
D gene: TRBD2; J gene: TRBJ2-5; V gene: TRBV5-4; clone size: NA; CDR3 DNA: TGTGCCAGCAGCTCCCAGCGGGAACGCGGGCCGACCCAGTACTTC; CDR3 protein: CASSSQRERGPTQYF
D gene: NA; J gene: TRBJ2-7; V gene: TRBV5-1; clone size: NA; CDR3 DNA: TGCGCCAGCAGCTTAGAGGGCGACGAGCAGTACTTC; CDR3 protein: CASSLEGDEQYF
D gene: TRBD2; J gene: TRBJ2-5; V gene: TRBV27; clone size: NA; CDR3 DNA: TGTGCCAGCAGCCCGAGGGGGACTAGCGGGAGGGATAAGACCCAGTACTTC; CDR3 protein: CASSPRGTSGRDKTQYF